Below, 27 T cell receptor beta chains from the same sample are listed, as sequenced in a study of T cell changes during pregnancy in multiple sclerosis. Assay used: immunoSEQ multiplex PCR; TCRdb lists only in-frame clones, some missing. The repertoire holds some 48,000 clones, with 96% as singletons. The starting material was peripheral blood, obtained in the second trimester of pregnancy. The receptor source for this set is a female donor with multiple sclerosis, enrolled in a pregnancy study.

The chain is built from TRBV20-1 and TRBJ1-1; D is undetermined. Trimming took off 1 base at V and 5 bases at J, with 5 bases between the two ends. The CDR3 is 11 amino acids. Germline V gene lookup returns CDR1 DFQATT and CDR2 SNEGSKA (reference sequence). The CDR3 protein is CSARGQTEAFF. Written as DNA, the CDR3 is TGCAGTGCTAGAGGTCAGACTGAAGCTTTCTTT.

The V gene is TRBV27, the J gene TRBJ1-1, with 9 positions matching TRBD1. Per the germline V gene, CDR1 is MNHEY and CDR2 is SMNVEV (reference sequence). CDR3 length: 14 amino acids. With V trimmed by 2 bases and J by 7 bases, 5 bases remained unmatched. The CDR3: CASSLGTGNREAFF. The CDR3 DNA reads TGTGCCAGCAGTTTAGGGACAGGGAATCGTGAAGCTTTCTTT.

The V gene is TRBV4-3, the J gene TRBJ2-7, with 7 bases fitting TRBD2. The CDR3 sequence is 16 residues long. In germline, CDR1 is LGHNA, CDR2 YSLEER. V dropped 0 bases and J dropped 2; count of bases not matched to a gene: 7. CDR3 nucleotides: TGCGCCAGCAGCCAAGATCGGCTAGCGGAACCCTACGAGCAGTACTTC. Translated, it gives CASSQDRLAEPYEQYF.

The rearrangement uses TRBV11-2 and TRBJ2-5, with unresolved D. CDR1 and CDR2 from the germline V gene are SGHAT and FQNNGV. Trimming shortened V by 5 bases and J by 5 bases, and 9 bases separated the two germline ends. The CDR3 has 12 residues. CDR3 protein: CASSPQRETQYF. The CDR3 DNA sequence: TGTGCCAGCAGCCCCCAGAGGGAGACCCAGTACTTC.

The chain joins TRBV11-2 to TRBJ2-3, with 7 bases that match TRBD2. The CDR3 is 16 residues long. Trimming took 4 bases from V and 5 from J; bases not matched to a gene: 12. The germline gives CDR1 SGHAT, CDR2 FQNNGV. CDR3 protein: CASSSRLAGGKDTQYF. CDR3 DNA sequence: TGTGCCAGCAGCTCGAGACTAGCTGGGGGGAAAGATACGCAGTATTTT.

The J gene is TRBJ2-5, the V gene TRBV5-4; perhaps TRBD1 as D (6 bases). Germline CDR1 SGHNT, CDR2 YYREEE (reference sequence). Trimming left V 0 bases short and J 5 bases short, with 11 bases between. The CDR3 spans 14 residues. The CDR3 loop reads CASSLAGVMETQYF. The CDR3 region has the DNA TGTGCCAGCAGCTTGGCAGGGGTCATGGAGACCCAGTACTTC. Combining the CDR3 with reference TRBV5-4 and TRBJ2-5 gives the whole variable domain ETGVTQSPTHLIKTRGQQVTLRCSSQSGHNTVSWYQQALGQGPQFIFQYYREEENGRGNFPPRFSGLQFPNYSSELNVNALELDDSALYLCASSLAGVMETQYFGPGTRLLVL.

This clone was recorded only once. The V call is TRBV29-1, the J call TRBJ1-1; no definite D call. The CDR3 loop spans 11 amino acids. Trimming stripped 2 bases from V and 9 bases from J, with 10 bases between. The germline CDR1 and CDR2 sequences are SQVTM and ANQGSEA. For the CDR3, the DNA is TGCAGCGTTGAATTATTTCCTCAAGCTTTCTTT. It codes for CSVELFPQAFF.

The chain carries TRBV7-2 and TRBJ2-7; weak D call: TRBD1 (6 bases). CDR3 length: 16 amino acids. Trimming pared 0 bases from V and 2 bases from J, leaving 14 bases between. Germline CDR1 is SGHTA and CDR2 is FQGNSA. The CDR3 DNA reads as TGTGCCAGCAGCTTAGCGGGACCCACAGGGCCCTACGAGCAGTACTTC. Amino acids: CASSLAGPTGPYEQYF. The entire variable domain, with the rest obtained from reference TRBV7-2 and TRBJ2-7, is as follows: GAGVSQSPSNKVTEKGKDVELRCDPISGHTALYWYRQSLGQGLEFLIYFQGNSAPDKSGLPSDRFSAERTGGSVSTLTIQRTQQEDSAVYLCASSLAGPTGPYEQYFGPGTRLTVT.

The CDR3 reads CASRRDSSGNTIYF. The CDR3, as DNA: TGTGCCAGTCGACGGGACAGCTCTGGAAACACCATATATTTT. The chain has TRBV19 and TRBJ1-3, with TRBD1 matching 7 bases. Trimming removed 8 bases from V and 0 bases from J; junction bases left unmatched: 4. Germline values: CDR1 LNHDA, CDR2 SQIVND (reference sequence). The CDR3 runs to 14 residues.

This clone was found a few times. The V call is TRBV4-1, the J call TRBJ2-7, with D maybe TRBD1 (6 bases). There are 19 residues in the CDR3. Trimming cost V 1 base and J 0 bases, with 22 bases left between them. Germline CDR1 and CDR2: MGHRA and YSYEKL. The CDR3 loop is CASSQGGGSRDTYSYEQYF. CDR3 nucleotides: TGCGCCAGCAGCCAAGGTGGGGGATCCCGGGACACCTACTCCTACGAGCAGTACTTC.

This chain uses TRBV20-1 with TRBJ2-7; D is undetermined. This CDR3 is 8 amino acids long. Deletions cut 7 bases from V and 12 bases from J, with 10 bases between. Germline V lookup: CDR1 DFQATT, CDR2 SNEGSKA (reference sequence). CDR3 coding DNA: TGCAGTGTCGGGTTTTCGTACTTC. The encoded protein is CSVGFSYF.

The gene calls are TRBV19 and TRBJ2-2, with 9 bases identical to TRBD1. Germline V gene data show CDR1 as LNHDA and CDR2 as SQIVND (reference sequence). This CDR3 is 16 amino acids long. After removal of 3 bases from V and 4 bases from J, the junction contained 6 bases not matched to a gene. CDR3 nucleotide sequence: TGTGCCAGTAGTATGCGGGACAGGGTGGCCACCGGGGAGCTGTTTTTT. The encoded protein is CASSMRDRVATGELFF.

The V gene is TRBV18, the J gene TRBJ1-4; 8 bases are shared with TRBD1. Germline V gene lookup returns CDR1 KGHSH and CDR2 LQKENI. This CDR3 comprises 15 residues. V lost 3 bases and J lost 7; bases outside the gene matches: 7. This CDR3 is CASSPPDRAAEKLFF. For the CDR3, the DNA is TGTGCCAGCTCACCGCCGGACAGGGCAGCTGAAAAACTGTTTTTT.

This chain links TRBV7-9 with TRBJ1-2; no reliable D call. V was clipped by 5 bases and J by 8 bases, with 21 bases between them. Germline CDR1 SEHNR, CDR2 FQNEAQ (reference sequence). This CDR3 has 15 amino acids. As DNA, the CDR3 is TGTGCCAGCAGCCCAGAGGGTTCCCCGACGTCAGGCTACACCTTC. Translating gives CASSPEGSPTSGYTF.

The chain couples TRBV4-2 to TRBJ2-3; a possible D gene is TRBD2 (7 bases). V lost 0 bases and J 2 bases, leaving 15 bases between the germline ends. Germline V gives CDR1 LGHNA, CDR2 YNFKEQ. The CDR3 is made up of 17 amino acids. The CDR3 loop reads CASSQDKGGGFTDTQYF. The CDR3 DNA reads TGTGCCAGCAGCCAAGATAAGGGGGGGGGCTTCACAGATACGCAGTATTTT.

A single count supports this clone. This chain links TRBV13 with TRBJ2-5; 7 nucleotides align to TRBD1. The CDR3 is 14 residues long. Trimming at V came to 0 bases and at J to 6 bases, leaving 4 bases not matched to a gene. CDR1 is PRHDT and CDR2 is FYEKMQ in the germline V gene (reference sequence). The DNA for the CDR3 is TGTGCCAGCAGCTTAGGAGACAGGGCCAAGACCCAGTACTTC. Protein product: CASSLGDRAKTQYF.

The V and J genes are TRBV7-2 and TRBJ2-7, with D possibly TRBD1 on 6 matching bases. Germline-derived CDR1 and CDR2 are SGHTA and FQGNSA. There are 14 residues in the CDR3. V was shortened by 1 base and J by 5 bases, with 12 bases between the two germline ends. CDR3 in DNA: TGTGCCAGCAGCTTAGGCCAGGGGAGCCACGAGCAGTACTTC. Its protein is CASSLGQGSHEQYF. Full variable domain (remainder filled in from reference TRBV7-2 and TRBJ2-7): GAGVSQSPSNKVTEKGKDVELRCDPISGHTALYWYRQSLGQGLEFLIYFQGNSAPDKSGLPSDRFSAERTGGSVSTLTIQRTQQEDSAVYLCASSLGQGSHEQYFGPGTRLTVT.

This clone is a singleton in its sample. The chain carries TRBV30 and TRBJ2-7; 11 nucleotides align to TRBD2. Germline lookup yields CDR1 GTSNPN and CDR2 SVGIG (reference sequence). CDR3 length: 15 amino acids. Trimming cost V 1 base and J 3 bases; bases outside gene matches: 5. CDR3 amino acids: CAWSGSGRALYEQYF. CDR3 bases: TGTGCCTGGAGTGGTAGCGGGAGGGCCCTCTACGAGCAGTACTTC.

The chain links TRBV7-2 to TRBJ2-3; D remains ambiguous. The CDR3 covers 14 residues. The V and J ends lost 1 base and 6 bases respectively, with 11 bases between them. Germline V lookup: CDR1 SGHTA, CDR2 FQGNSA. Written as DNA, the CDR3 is TGTGCCAGCAGCTTAGGTTTAGTTCACGATACGCAGTATTTT. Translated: CASSLGLVHDTQYF.

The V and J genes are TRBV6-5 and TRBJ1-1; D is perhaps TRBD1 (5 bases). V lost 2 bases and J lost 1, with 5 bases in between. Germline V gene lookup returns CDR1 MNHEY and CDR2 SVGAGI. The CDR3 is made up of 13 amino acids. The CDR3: CASSYTGNTEAFF. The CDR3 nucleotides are TGTGCCAGCAGTTACACAGGGAACACTGAAGCTTTCTTT.

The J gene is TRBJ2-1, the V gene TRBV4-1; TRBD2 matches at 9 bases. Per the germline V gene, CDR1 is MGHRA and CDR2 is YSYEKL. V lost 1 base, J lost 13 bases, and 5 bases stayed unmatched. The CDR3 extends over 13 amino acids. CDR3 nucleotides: TGCGCCAGCAGCCAAGTCCCTAGCGGGATTCAGTTCTTC. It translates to CASSQVPSGIQFF.

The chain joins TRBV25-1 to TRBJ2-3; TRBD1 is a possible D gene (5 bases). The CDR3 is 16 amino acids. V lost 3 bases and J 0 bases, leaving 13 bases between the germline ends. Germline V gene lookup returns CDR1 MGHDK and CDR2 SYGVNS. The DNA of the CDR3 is TGTGCCAGCAGTGATCTCAGGGATACTAGCACAGATACGCAGTATTTT. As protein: CASSDLRDTSTDTQYF.

CDR3: CASSLVPGRGLGDNEQFF. For the CDR3, the DNA is TGTGCCAGCAGCTTAGTTCCGGGACGGGGACTGGGGGACAATGAGCAGTTCTTC. This chain links TRBV7-8 with TRBJ2-1; D may be TRBD2 (6 bases). Between the trimmed V and J ends, which lost 1 base and 5 bases, there was a span of 21 bases. This CDR3 contains 18 residues. Germline CDR1 reads SGHVS; CDR2 reads FQNEAQ.

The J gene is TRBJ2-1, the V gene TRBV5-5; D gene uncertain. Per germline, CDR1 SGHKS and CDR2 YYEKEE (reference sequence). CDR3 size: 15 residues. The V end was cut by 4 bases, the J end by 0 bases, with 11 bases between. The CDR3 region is CASSRSPSSYNEQFF. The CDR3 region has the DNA TGTGCCAGCAGCCGTAGTCCTTCCTCCTACAATGAGCAGTTCTTC.

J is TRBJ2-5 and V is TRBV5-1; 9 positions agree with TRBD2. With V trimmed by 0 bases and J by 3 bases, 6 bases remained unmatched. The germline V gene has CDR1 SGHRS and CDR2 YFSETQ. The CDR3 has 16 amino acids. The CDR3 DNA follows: TGCGCCAGCAGCTTGGCCTTGGCTAGCGGGGAAGAGACCCAGTACTTC. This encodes CASSLALASGEETQYF.

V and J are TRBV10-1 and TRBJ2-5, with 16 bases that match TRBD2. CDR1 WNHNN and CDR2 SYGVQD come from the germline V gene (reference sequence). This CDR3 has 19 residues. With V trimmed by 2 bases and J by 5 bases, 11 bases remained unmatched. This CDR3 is CASSERPGLAGGLRETQYF. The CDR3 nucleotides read TGCGCCAGCAGTGAGCGACCGGGACTAGCGGGAGGGCTACGTGAGACCCAGTACTTC.

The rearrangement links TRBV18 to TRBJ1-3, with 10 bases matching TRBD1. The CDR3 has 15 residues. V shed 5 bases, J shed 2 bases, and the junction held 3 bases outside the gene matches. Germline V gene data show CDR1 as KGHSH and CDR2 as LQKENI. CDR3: CASSSGQGAGNTIYF. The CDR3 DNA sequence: TGTGCCAGCTCAAGTGGACAGGGGGCTGGAAACACCATATATTTT.